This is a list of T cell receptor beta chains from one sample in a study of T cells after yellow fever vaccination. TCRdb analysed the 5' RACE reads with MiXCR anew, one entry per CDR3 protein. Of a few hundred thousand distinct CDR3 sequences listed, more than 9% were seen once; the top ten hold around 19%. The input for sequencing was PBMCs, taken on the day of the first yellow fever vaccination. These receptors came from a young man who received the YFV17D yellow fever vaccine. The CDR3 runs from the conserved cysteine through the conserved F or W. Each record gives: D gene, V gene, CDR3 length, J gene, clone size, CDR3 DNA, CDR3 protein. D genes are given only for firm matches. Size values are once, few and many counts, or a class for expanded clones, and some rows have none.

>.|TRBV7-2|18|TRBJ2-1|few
TGTGCCAGCAGCTTAGCGCCCGTAACGGACTTCGCCTACAATGAGCAGTTCTTC
CASSLAPVTDFAYNEQFF
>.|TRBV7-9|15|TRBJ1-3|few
TGTGCCAGCAGCTTACGAAGGGAAGGTGGAAACACCATATATTTT
CASSLRREGGNTIYF
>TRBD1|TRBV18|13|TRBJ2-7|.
TGTGCCAGCTCACCCGACAGGGCGGGCGAGCAGTACTTC
CASSPDRAGEQYF
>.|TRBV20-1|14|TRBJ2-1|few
TGCAGTGCGCACCGGGACACACAAGACAATGAGCAGTTCTTC
CSAHRDTQDNEQFF
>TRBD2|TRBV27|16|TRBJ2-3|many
TGTGCCAGCAGTTTAGCGGCGGGGGGTGTGACAGATACGCAGTATTTT
CASSLAAGGVTDTQYF
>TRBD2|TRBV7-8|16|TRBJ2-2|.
TGTGCCAGCAGCCAATCCGTGGGGGGGAGTGGCGGGGAGCTGTTTTTT
CASSQSVGGSGGELFF
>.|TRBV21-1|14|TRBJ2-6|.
TGTGCCACTCGTTGGGTAGATGGGGCCAACGTCCTGACTTTC
CATRWVDGANVLTF
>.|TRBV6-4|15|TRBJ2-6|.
TGTGCCAGCAGTGACTCGAAATCTGGGGCCAACGTCCTGACTTTC
CASSDSKSGANVLTF
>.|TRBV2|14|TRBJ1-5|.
TGTGCCAGCAGTGAACGGACGATTAATCAGCCCCAGCATTTT
CASSERTINQPQHF
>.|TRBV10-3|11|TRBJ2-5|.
TGTGCCATCAGGATTGCAGAGACCCAGTACTTC
CAIRIAETQYF
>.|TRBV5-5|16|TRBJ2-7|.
TGTGCCAGCAGCCGTGGGGGTTCGCGGGGGCTCTACGAGCAGTACTTC
CASSRGGSRGLYEQYF
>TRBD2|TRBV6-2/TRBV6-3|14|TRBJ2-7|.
TGTGCCAGCAGTTCACGACTAGCGGGGGTCGAGCAGTACTTC
CASSSRLAGVEQYF
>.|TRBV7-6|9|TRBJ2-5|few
TGTGCCAGCGGGGGGACCCAGTACTTC
CASGGTQYF
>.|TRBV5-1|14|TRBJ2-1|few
TGCGCCAGCAGCTCGGACGGGTCCTACAATGAGCAGTTCTTC
CASSSDGSYNEQFF
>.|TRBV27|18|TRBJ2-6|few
TGTGCCAGCAGTTTGACAGGCCCTCGGTCGGGAGGGGCCAACGTCCTGACTTTC
CASSLTGPRSGGANVLTF
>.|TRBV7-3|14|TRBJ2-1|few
TGTGCCAGCCCCATCAGGGAGGTATACAATGAGCAGTTCTTC
CASPIREVYNEQFF
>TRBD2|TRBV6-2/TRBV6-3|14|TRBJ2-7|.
TGTGCCAGCAGTTTCTTAGGGACTACCTACGAGCAGTACTTC
CASSFLGTTYEQYF
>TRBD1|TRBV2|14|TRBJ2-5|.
TGTGCCAGCAGGACGACAGGGGTCGGTGAGACCCAGTACTTC
CASRTTGVGETQYF
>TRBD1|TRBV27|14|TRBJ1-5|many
TGTGCCAGCAGTTTCGGGACAGGCAATCAGCCCCAGCATTTT
CASSFGTGNQPQHF
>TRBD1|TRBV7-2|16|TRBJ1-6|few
TGTGCCAGCAGCGATATGTGGACAGGGGTCAATTCACCCCTCCACTTT
CASSDMWTGVNSPLHF
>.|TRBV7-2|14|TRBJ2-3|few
TGTGCCAGCAGTCGGCTCCACCGCACAGATACGCAGTATTTT
CASSRLHRTDTQYF
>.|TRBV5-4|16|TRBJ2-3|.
TGTGCCAGCAGCTTGGCCGCAGGGGTGAGGACAGATACGCAGTATTTT
CASSLAAGVRTDTQYF
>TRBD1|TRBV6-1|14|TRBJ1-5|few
TGTGCCAGCAGTGAAGGGACAGGAGACCAGCCCCAGCATTTT
CASSEGTGDQPQHF
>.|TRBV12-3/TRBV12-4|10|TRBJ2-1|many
TGTGCCAGCAGTTTAAGGGAGCAGTTCTTC
CASSLREQFF
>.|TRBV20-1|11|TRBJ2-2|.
TGCAGTGCTCCTAACACCGGGGAGCTGTTTTTT
CSAPNTGELFF
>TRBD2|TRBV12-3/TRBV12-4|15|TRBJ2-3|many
TGTGCCAGCAGTTGGAGGGGCCCCGGGGGGGATACGCAGTATTTT
CASSWRGPGGDTQYF
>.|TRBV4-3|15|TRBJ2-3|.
TGCGCCAGCAGCCAAGATCAGGCGGCAACAGATACGCAGTATTTT
CASSQDQAATDTQYF
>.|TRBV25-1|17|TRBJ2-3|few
TGTGCCAGCAGTGAATTGGGTAGGGGTTCTTTCACAGATACGCAGTATTTT
CASSELGRGSFTDTQYF
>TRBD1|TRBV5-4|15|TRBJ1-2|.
TGTGCCAGCAGCCCGACCCCGGGACAGCTGCGGGGCTACACCTTC
CASSPTPGQLRGYTF
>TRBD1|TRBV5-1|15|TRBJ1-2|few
TGCGCCAGCAGCTTGGAGGTTAGGGGGCCCTATGGCTACACCTTC
CASSLEVRGPYGYTF
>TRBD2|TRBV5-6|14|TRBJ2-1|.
TGTGCCAGCAGCTCGGGACTAGCATGGGATGAGCAGTTCTTC
CASSSGLAWDEQFF
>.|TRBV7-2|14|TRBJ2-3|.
TGTGCCAGCAGCTTAGCACGAAACACAGATACGCAGTATTTT
CASSLARNTDTQYF
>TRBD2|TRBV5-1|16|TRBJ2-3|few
TGCGCCAGCAGCACGACTAGCGGGGGGTTCACAGATACGCAGTATTTT
CASSTTSGGFTDTQYF
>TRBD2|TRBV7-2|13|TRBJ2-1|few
TGTGCCAGCAGCTTTGGGGGGGGAGATGAGCAGTTCTTC
CASSFGGGDEQFF
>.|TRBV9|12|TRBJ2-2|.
TGTGCCAGCAGCGATAGGACCGGGGAGCTGTTTTTT
CASSDRTGELFF
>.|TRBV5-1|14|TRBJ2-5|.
TGCGCCAGCAGCTCCCTAGCGAGTCGGGAGACCCAGTACTTC
CASSSLASRETQYF
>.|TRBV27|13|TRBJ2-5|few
TGTGCCAGCAGTACCGTACCAGAAGAGACCCAGTACTTC
CASSTVPEETQYF
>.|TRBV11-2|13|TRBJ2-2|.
TGTGCCAGCAGCTCAACTCTTCCCGGGGAGCTGTTTTTT
CASSSTLPGELFF
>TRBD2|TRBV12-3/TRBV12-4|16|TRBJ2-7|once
TGTGCCAGCAGTTTAGAGCTAGCGGGACTCTCCTACGAGCAGTACTTC
CASSLELAGLSYEQYF
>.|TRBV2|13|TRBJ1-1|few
TGTGCCAGCAGGACCAGCTATAACACTGAAGCTTTCTTT
CASRTSYNTEAFF